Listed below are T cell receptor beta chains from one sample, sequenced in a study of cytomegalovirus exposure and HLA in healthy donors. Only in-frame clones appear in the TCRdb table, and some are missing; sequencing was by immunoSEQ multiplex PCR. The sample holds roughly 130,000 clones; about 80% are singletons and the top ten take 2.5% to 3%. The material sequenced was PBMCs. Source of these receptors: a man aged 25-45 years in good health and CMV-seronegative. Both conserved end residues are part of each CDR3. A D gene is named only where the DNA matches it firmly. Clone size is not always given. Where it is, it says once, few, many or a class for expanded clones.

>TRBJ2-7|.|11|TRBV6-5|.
CASSYYGEQYF
TGTGCCAGCAGTTACTACGGGGAGCAGTACTTC
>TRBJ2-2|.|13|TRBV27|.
CASGFAGTGELFF
TGTGCCAGCGGCTTTGCAGGAACCGGGGAGCTGTTTTTT
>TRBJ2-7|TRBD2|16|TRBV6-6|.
CASRSLPGLGLHEQYF
TGTGCCAGCAGGTCCCTCCCGGGACTAGGTCTCCACGAGCAGTACTTC
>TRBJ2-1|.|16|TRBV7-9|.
CASSFGTGLTINEQFF
TGTGCCAGCAGCTTCGGGACTGGGTTAACCATCAATGAGCAGTTCTTC
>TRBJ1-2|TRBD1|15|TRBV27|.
CASSLAPQGRNGYTF
TGTGCCAGCAGTTTGGCTCCACAGGGGAGAAATGGCTACACCTTC
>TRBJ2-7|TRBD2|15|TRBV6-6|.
CASSDRTSGLAEQYF
TGTGCCAGCAGTGACCGGACTAGCGGGTTGGCCGAGCAGTACTTC
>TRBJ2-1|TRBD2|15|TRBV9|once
CASTLGLATHNEQFF
TGTGCCAGTACACTGGGACTAGCGACCCACAATGAGCAGTTCTTC
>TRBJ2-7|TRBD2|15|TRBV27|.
CASSSEREGIYEQYF
TGTGCCAGCAGTTCCGAGCGGGAGGGTATCTACGAGCAGTACTTC
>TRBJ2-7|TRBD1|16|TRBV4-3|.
CASSLDSDRGPYEQYF
TGCGCCAGCAGCCTTGACTCGGACAGGGGGCCCTACGAGCAGTACTTC
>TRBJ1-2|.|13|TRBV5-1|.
CASSPDSGGGYTF
TGCGCCAGCAGCCCAGACAGCGGGGGTGGCTACACCTTC
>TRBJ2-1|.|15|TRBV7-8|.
CASKEAGGIYNEQFF
TGTGCCAGCAAGGAGGCGGGTGGAATCTACAATGAGCAGTTCTTC
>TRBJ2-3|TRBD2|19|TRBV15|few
CATSRDNPAGVTSTDTQYF
TGTGCCACCAGCAGAGATAATCCAGCGGGAGTAACTAGCACAGATACGCAGTATTTT
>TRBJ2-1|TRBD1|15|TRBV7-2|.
CASSLGTGGTNEQFF
TGTGCCAGCAGCTTAGGGACAGGGGGTACGAATGAGCAGTTCTTC
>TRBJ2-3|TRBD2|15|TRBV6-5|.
CASSYSTSGDGTQYF
TGTGCCAGCAGTTACTCGACTAGCGGGGATGGTACGCAGTATTTT
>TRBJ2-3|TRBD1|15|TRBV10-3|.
CAISGPGQGADTQYF
TGTGCCATCAGTGGACCGGGACAGGGGGCAGATACGCAGTATTTT
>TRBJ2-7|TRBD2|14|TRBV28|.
CASSLGLAGYEQYF
TGTGCCAGCAGTTTGGGACTAGCGGGCTACGAGCAGTACTTC
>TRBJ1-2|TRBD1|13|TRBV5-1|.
CASSPGQGYGYTF
TGCGCCAGCAGCCCGGGACAGGGATATGGCTACACCTTC
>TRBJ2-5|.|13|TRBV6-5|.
CASTPGFQETQYF
TGTGCCAGCACCCCAGGGTTCCAAGAGACCCAGTACTTC
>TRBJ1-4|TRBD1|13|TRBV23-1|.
CASGGTGDEKLFF
TGCGCCAGCGGAGGGACAGGGGACGAAAAACTGTTTTTT
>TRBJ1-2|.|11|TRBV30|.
CAWTGYYGYTF
TGTGCCTGGACGGGGTACTATGGCTACACCTTC
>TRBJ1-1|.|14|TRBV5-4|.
CASRWGPGAREAFF
TGTGCCAGCAGATGGGGCCCAGGGGCGCGTGAAGCTTTCTTT
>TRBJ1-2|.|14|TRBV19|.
CASTQGQLSYGYTF
TGTGCCAGTACCCAGGGGCAATTAAGCTATGGCTACACCTTC
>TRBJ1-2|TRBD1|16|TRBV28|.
CASSRDRVAPPYGYTF
TGTGCCAGCAGCCGGGACAGGGTTGCGCCCCCCTATGGCTACACCTTC
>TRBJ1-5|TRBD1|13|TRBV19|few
CASRSQGNQPQHF
TGTGCCAGTAGATCACAGGGGAATCAGCCCCAGCATTTT
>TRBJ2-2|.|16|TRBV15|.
CATSRVGRGLTGELFF
TGTGCCACCAGCAGAGTTGGCAGGGGATTAACCGGGGAGCTGTTTTTT
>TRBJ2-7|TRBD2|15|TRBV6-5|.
CASSYSEREGWEQYF
TGTGCCAGCAGTTACTCTGAGCGGGAGGGGTGGGAGCAGTACTTC
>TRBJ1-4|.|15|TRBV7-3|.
CASSPLGGAGEKLFF
TGTGCCAGCAGCCCCCTGGGGGGGGCGGGTGAAAAACTGTTTTTT
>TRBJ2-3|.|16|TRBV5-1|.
CASSPGRQQSTDTQYF
TGCGCCAGCAGCCCAGGTCGCCAGCAAAGCACAGATACGCAGTATTTT
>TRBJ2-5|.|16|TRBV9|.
CASSVGPRGTQETQYF
TGTGCCAGCAGCGTGGGCCCCCGGGGGACCCAAGAGACCCAGTACTTC
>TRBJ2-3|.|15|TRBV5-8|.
CASSLGGYSTDTQYF
TGTGCCAGCAGCTTGGGCGGGTACTCAACAGATACGCAGTATTTT
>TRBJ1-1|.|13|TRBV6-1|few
CASSEQGNTEAFF
TGTGCCAGCAGTGAACAGGGGAACACTGAAGCTTTCTTT
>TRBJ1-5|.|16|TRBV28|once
CASSSRGGGSNQPQHF
TGTGCCAGCAGTTCCCGAGGGGGGGGTAGCAATCAGCCCCAGCATTTT
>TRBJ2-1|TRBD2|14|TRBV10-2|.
CASIGTSGDNEQFF
TGCGCCAGCATAGGGACTAGCGGAGACAATGAGCAGTTCTTC
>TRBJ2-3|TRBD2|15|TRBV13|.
CASSSSGPSTDTQYF
TGTGCCAGCAGTTCTAGCGGGCCCAGCACAGATACGCAGTATTTT
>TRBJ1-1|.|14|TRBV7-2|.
CASSPQPGQVEAFF
TGTGCCAGCTCCCCTCAACCAGGGCAAGTTGAAGCTTTCTTT
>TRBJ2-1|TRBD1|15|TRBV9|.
CASSVAGGGYNEQFF
TGTGCCAGCAGCGTAGCAGGGGGCGGCTACAATGAGCAGTTCTTC
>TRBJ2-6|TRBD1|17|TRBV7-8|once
CASSLRTGNSGANVLTF
TGTGCCAGCAGCCTTCGGACAGGGAACTCTGGGGCCAACGTCCTGACTTTC
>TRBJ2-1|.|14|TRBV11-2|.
CASSFWEPYNEQFF
TGTGCCAGCAGCTTCTGGGAGCCCTACAATGAGCAGTTCTTC
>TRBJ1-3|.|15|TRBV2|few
CASSELRSSGNTIYF
TGTGCCAGCAGTGAGTTGCGGAGCTCTGGAAACACCATATATTTT
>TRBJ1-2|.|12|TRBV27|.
CASSLRGLGYTF
TGTGCCAGCAGTTTACGGGGGTTGGGCTACACCTTC
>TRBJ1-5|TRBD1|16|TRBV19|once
CASSPFRDRNYQPQHF
TGTGCCAGTAGTCCCTTTCGGGACAGGAACTATCAGCCCCAGCATTTT
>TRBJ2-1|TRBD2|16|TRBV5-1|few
CASTSSSGREYNEQFF
TGCGCCAGCACCAGCAGTAGCGGGAGGGAATACAATGAGCAGTTCTTC
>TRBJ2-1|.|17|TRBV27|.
CASSPPRTGTNLYEQFF
TGTGCCAGCAGTCCTCCCCGGACAGGGACTAACTTATATGAGCAGTTCTTC
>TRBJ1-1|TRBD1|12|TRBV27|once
CASRTGGTEAFF
TGTGCCAGCAGAACAGGGGGAACTGAAGCTTTCTTT
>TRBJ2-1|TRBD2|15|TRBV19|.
CASSMGLAEYNEQFF
TGTGCCAGTAGTATGGGACTAGCGGAGTACAATGAGCAGTTCTTC
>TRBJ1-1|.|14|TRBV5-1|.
CASSLGVQRTEAFF
TGCGCCAGCAGCTTAGGGGTCCAGAGGACTGAAGCTTTCTTT
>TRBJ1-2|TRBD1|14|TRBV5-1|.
CASSWSQGGDGYTF
TGCGCCAGCAGCTGGTCACAGGGGGGGGATGGCTACACCTTC
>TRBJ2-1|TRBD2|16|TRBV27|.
CASSPPYSGRVYEQFF
TGTGCCAGCAGTCCGCCCTACAGCGGGAGAGTCTATGAGCAGTTCTTC
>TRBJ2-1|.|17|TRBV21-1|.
CASSARVGDREGNEQFF
TGTGCCAGCAGCGCACGAGTAGGGGACAGGGAGGGCAATGAGCAGTTCTTC
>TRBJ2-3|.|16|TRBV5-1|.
CASSFSQRRFTDTQYF
TGCGCCAGCAGCTTTTCCCAGCGGAGGTTCACAGATACGCAGTATTTT
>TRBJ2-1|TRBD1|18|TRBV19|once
CASSRTGAAPSSYNEQFF
TGTGCCAGTAGTAGGACAGGGGCCGCCCCTAGCTCCTACAATGAGCAGTTCTTC